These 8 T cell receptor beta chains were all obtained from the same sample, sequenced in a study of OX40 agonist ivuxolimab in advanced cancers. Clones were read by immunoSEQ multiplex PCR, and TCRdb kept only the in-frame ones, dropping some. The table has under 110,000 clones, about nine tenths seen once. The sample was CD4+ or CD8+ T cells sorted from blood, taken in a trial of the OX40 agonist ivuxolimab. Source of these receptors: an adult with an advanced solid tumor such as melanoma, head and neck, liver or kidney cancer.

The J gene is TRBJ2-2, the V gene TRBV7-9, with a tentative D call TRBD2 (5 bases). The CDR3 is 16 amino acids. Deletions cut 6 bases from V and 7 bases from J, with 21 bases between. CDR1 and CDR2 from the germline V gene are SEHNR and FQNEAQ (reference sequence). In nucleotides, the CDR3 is TGTGCCAGCAGACCTGGAGCGGCCCTTTCGGACGGGGAGCTGTTTTTT. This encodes CASRPGAALSDGELFF. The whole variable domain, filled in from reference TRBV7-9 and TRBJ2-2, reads DTGVSQNPRHKITKRGQNVTFRCDPISEHNRLYWYRQTLGQGPEFLTYFQNEAQLEKSRLLSDRFSAERPKGSFSTLEIQRTEQGDSAMYLCASRPGAALSDGELFFGEGSRLTVL.

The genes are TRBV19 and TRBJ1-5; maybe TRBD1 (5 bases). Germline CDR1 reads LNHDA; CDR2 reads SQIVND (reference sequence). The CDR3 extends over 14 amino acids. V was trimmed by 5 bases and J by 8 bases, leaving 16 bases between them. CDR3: CASSGHTVGKPQHF. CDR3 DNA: TGTGCCAGTAGTGGACACACGGTCGGGAAGCCCCAGCATTTT.

The DNA for the CDR3 is TGTGCCAGCAGCTCCTTACAGGGGTATGGTAATTCACCCCTCCACTTT. Protein: CASSSLQGYGNSPLHF. This chain links TRBV7-2 with TRBJ1-6; TRBD1 aligns across 7 bases. This CDR3 spans 16 amino acids. J lost 6 bases, V lost 4 bases, and 9 bases had no gene match. Germline CDR1 reads SGHTA; CDR2 reads FQGNSA.

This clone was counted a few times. This chain's CDR3 is CASREGSREQYF. The CDR3 nucleotides are TGTGCCAGCAGGGAGGGATCGCGCGAGCAGTACTTC. This chain joins TRBV28 and TRBJ2-7; possibly TRBD2 for D (6 bases). V was shortened by 6 bases and J by 6 bases, with 12 bases between the two germline ends. Germline-derived CDR1 and CDR2 are MDHEN and SYDVKM. This CDR3 is built from 12 residues.

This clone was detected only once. The CDR3 bases are TGTGCCAGCAGTTATGATACAGGGTACACCGGGGAGCTGTTTTTT. Translating it yields CASSYDTGYTGELFF. V and J are TRBV6-5 and TRBJ2-2; the D gene is possibly TRBD1 (6 bases). Germline CDR1 reads MNHEY; CDR2 reads SVGAGI. Trimming pared 3 bases from V and 3 bases from J, leaving 11 bases between. The CDR3 covers 15 residues.

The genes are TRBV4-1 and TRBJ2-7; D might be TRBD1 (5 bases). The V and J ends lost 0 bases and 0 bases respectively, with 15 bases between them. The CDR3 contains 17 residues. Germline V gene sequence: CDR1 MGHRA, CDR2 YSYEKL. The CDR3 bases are TGCGCCAGCAGCCAAGATTGGGCAACAGGCTTCTCCTACGAGCAGTACTTC. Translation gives CASSQDWATGFSYEQYF.

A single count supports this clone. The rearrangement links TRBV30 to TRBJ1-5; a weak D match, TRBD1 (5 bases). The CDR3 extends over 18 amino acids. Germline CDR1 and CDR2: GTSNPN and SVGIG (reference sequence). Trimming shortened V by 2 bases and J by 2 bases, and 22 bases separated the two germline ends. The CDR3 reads CAWSPGTQSLSGNQPQHF. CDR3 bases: TGTGCCTGGAGTCCCGGGACCCAATCCCTCTCGGGCAATCAGCCCCAGCATTTT.

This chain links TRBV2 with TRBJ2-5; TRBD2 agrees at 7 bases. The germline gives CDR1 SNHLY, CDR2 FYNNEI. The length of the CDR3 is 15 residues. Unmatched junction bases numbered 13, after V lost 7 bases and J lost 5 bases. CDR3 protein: CASIRASGAWETQYF. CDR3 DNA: TGTGCCAGCATTAGGGCTAGCGGTGCATGGGAGACCCAGTACTTC.